This T cell receptor beta chain was found in a study of cytomegalovirus exposure and HLA in healthy donors. This clone appeared once. The antigen is undetermined. Germline assignment: CDR1 SGHDN and CDR2 FVKESK. Trimming took 0 bases from V and 0 from J, leaving 11 bases between them. This CDR3 contains 17 residues. Data came from immunoSEQ multiplex PCR; TCRdb stores just in-frame clones and leaves some out. The data hold fewer than 350,000 clones, with 85% to 90% observed a single time. Findings and caveats of the study: The study designated 164 TCR beta chains cytomegalovirus-associated.

Material for sequencing was PBMCs. The rearrangement links TRBV14 to TRBJ1-4; D unresolved. This clonotype was sampled from a young woman in good health and CMV-seronegative. The CDR3 region is CASSQELYGATNEKLFF. DNA for the CDR3: TGTGCCAGCAGCCAAGAACTTTACGGGGCAACTAATGAAAAACTGTTTTTT.